These 9 T cell receptor beta chains share one sample of origin, sequenced in a study of blood T cell repertoires in COVID-19. TCRdb keeps only in-frame clones here, not all; method: immunoSEQ multiplex PCR. The sample shows around 42,000 clones, about 90% of them seen only once. Sequencing input: peripheral blood. The receptors were sampled from a man in his fifties or sixties with active COVID-19.

V gene TRBV3-1 (or the pseudogene TRBV3-2) combines with J gene TRBJ1-6, with 9 nucleotides matching TRBD1. The germline V gene encodes CDR1 LGHDT and CDR2 YNNKEL (reference sequence). CDR3 length equals 15 residues. The V segment lost 4 bases and the J segment 10 bases; nucleotides outside the gene matches: 8. CDR3 sequence (DNA): TGTGCCAGCAGCCGCACAGGGGGCGGTGAGTCACCCCTCCACTTT. It encodes CASSRTGGGESPLHF.

The rearrangement uses TRBV6-5 and TRBJ1-2; D might be TRBD1 (5 bases). V was pared by 2 bases and J by 4 bases, with 14 bases between. The germline gives CDR1 MNHEY, CDR2 SVGAGI. This CDR3 has 15 amino acids. The CDR3 DNA follows: TGTGCCAGCAGTTACGCAGACCGGGGGTTCTATGGCTACACCTTC. This translates into CASSYADRGFYGYTF.

V and J are TRBV2 and TRBJ1-2, with D possibly TRBD1 on 5 matching bases. Per the germline V gene, CDR1 is SNHLY and CDR2 is FYNNEI. V lost 1 base and J 7 bases, leaving 13 bases between the germline ends. The CDR3 totals 14 residues. This chain's CDR3 is CASSEGRGYAGYTF. The CDR3 bases are TGTGCCAGCAGTGAAGGTCGGGGGTACGCTGGCTACACCTTC.

This rearrangement joins TRBV11-2 to TRBJ1-1, with TRBD1 matching 7 bases. V lost 4 bases to trimming and J lost 0 bases; unmatched junction nucleotides: 2. The V gene's germline CDR1 is SGHAT and CDR2 FQNNGV. The CDR3 totals 14 residues. The CDR3 DNA reads TGTGCCAGCAGCTGGGGACAGCTGAACACTGAAGCTTTCTTT. Protein: CASSWGQLNTEAFF. The whole variable domain, filled in from reference TRBV11-2 and TRBJ1-1, reads EAGVAQSPRYKIIEKRQSVAFWCNPISGHATLYWYQQILGQGPKLLIQFQNNGVVDDSQLPKDRFSAERLKGVDSTLKIQPAKLEDSAVYLCASSWGQLNTEAFFGQGTRLTVV.

The chain carries TRBV10-1 and TRBJ2-7; D not resolved. The CDR3 is made up of 16 amino acids. Trimming pared 2 bases from V and 3 bases from J, leaving 17 bases between. Germline CDR1 is WNHNN and CDR2 is SYGVQD (reference sequence). The CDR3 protein is CASSEIVGAAVYEQYF. The CDR3 DNA reads TGCGCCAGCAGTGAGATAGTAGGAGCCGCGGTCTACGAGCAGTACTTC.

DNA for the CDR3: TGTGCCAGCAGCCTATACCTTACCAGGGACCAAGAGACCCAGTACTTC. Translation gives CASSLYLTRDQETQYF. The chain links TRBV7-2 to TRBJ2-5; possible D gene TRBD1, 5 bases. V was clipped by 5 bases and J by 0 bases, with 16 bases between them. Germline V gene lookup returns CDR1 SGHTA and CDR2 FQGNSA. The CDR3 contains 16 residues.

The gene calls are TRBV2 and TRBJ2-2; the D gene is possibly TRBD2 (5 bases). This CDR3 contains 15 residues. Trimming shortened V by 7 bases and J by 5 bases, and 17 bases separated the two germline ends. Germline loops: CDR1 SNHLY, CDR2 FYNNEI. This chain's CDR3 is CASTTSTFGTGELFF. CDR3 sequence (DNA): TGTGCCAGCACAACTAGTACGTTTGGTACCGGGGAGCTGTTTTTT.

V is TRBV27 and J is TRBJ1-5, with 9 bases fitting TRBD1. The CDR3 is 14 amino acids. Losses at the gene ends were 11 bases for V and 6 bases for J; bases not matched to a gene: 11. CDR1 and CDR2 from the germline V gene are MNHEY and SMNVEV (reference sequence). The CDR3: CASRDRVRSQPQHF. For the CDR3, the DNA is TGTGCCTCCCGGGACAGGGTGAGGAGTCAGCCCCAGCATTTT.

This rearrangement joins TRBV6-5 to TRBJ2-5; TRBD2 matches at 9 bases. Germline V gene sequence: CDR1 MNHEY, CDR2 SVGAGI. The CDR3 has 14 residues. V lost 7 bases and J lost 5; bases outside the gene matches: 8. CDR3 region: CASKAGGPGETQYF. CDR3 nucleotide sequence: TGTGCCAGCAAGGCGGGGGGGCCGGGGGAGACCCAGTACTTC.